This TCR beta chain originates from a study of vaccination effects on CD4 cells after COVID-19. Whole-study results and caveats: No early post-infection timepoints were available in the study, which also included few convalescent patients. Marked contraction was observed in infection-induced and vaccine-induced clones late after vaccination.

The CDR3 covers 12 residues. The ends were cut back, 2 bases at V and 4 bases at J, with 4 bases in the middle. Viral peptide pools were used in the ViraFEST assay to expand antigen-specific CD4+ T cells, and sequencing came afterward. Following a roughly 9-day culture, CD4+ T cells were purified. According to the study, vaccine recipients showed no prior SARS-CoV-2 infection and negative nucleocapsid antibodies. In the cultures, half the medium was exchanged for IL-2 medium on days 3 and 7. With respect to this clone: Antigen unknown.

Only in-frame clones appear in the TCRdb table, and some are missing; sequencing was by immunoSEQ multiplex PCR. The sample shows roughly 41,000 clones, approximately 70% of them seen only once. The TCR originated in a human donor who received a COVID-19 vaccine. Sequences were derived from CD4+ T cells from PBMCs cultured with HCoV-OC43 spike peptides, sampled before COVID-19 vaccination. Specified subset: HCoV-OC43 spike overlapping peptide pool stimulation. The V call is TRBV12-3 or TRBV12-4, the J call TRBJ2-3, with D unclear. The CDR3 loop is CASSLRADTQYF. CDR3 sequence (DNA): TGTGCCAGCAGTTTACGAGCAGATACGCAGTATTTT.